This TCR beta chain was captured by sequencing in a study of blood T cells in healthy people across ages. Next came a second PCR, run for roughly 6 to 11 cycles, which used a sample-barcoded 5' primer along with a J-beta primer mix. Each CDR3 protein is one row after TCRdb ran MiXCR on the 5' RACE reads. The sample holds 700,000 to 850,000 distinct CDR3 sequences; approximately 53% are singletons and the top ten take roughly 40%. Study-wide findings and caveats: Estimated diversity, derived from one million T cells, was regarded as an underestimate.

The CDR3 length is 15 residues. Germline V gene lookup returns CDR1 SEHNR and CDR2 FQNEAQ (reference sequence). V lost 1 base, J lost 4 bases, and 11 bases lay in between. At least ten counts were recorded for this clonotype. The antigen remains unidentified. The rearrangement joins TRBV7-9 to TRBJ2-1, with TRBD1 as a possible D gene (6 bases). This receptor was identified in an older man in good health. Sequenced: blood. CDR3 amino acids: CASSLGTGSYNEQFF. CDR3 nucleotides: TGTGCCAGCAGCTTAGGAACAGGGTCATACAATGAGCAGTTCTTC.